The rows below give T cell receptor beta chains drawn from one sample of a study of blood T cell repertoires in COVID-19. The protocol was immunoSEQ multiplex PCR, while the TCRdb copy is restricted to in-frame clones and leaves out a portion. The repertoire holds a few hundred thousand clones, with around 87% as singletons. Sequenced: peripheral blood. The receptors shown here come from a man aged 18-30 years with active or convalescent COVID-19. The CDR3 runs from the conserved cysteine through the conserved F or W. Not every row has a clone size; where given, it reads once, few, many or a size class.

clone_size v_call cdr3_aa
. TRBV21-1 CASSKVTGLAYQETQYF
. TRBV3-1/TRBV3-2 CASSQLPSGYSYEQYF
. TRBV7-2 CASSLLRENEQFF
. TRBV7-9 CASSPGWEGLGTDTQYF
. TRBV6-5 CASSYSRDLRVKLFF
. TRBV4-1 CASSQDGNTGELFF
. TRBV11-2 CASSAEQGNHYEQYF
. TRBV6-5 CASSYSEAAGANVLTF
. TRBV7-9 CASRISGGDQETQYF
. TRBV5-8 CASSLLGQQETQYF
. TRBV19 CASSIGQGVYNSPLHF
. TRBV15 CATSREGVEQYF
. TRBV28 CASSFRAKGTGELFF
. TRBV9 CASSPRDRVSGNTIYF
. TRBV11-2 CASSLAVYSPLHF
. TRBV19 CASNTLGSYSNQPQHF
. TRBV29-1 CSGEGGIGNEQFF
. TRBV27 CASTLQTGGYNEQFF
. TRBV12-5 CASGLGRPTWGNTIYF
. TRBV5-1 CASRVVPYNSPLHF
. TRBV25-1 CASSGWPMGLVF
few TRBV5-5 CASSFSILSSSYNEQFF
. TRBV4-2 CASSQDGTGKYGYTF
. TRBV28 CASNLPGRHTEAFF
. TRBV2 CASRGQLNQPQHF
. TRBV28 CASSPGDVGYGYTF
few TRBV14 CASSHRDSYNEQFF
. TRBV1 CTSSPLRNEQFF
. TRBV24-1 CATRYNQPQHF
. TRBV25-1 CASSKRREVTDTQYF
. TRBV27 CASHLAENTEAFF
. TRBV29-1 CSAKTSQRNSPLHF
once TRBV4-3 CASSQEPQGSSYNSPLHF
. TRBV4-3 CASSQGGGLAGVYGDTQYF
. TRBV4-1 CASSHPTTGYLETQYF
. TRBV12-3/TRBV12-4 CASKLAEQYEQYF
few TRBV5-1 CASSYGSLVNEQFF
. TRBV6-2/TRBV6-3 CASSRGQLIMNTEAFF
. TRBV19 CASNFGGRARAYNEQFF
once TRBV7-3 CASSGIGQYNEQFF
. TRBV5-1 CASRVQPTENSPLHF
. TRBV7-9 CASSLVGQEGSYNEQFF
. TRBV21-1 CARPGQIPSEQYF
. TRBV2 CASSIRDRTYEQYF
. TRBV29-1 CSVDILGLHEQFF
. TRBV19 CASSISRGLGNTIYF
. TRBV30 CAWSAFGELFF
. TRBV15 CATSTDIYNEQFF
once TRBV6-2/TRBV6-3 CASSYSTSSHNEQFF
. TRBV6-5 CASFRDRAHTEAFF
. TRBV9 CASSPYGLAGFDEQYF
few TRBV7-7 CASSLDRDNEQFF
. TRBV7-9 CASSFTGGRGEKLFF
once TRBV6-6 CASSYPPNSRDEQFF
. TRBV6-5 CASNLDRGTEAFF
. TRBV6-5 CASSRQLEEKLFF